The present entry profiles one T cell receptor (beta chain) with its context. This record comes from a study of shared clonotypes between healthy human individuals. V lost 1 base to trimming and J lost 2 bases, with 6 bases between them. This CDR3 spans 13 amino acids. CDR1 is SGHKS and CDR2 is YYEKEE in the germline V gene (reference sequence). The method was immunoSEQ multiplex PCR; TCRdb's version includes in-frame clones alone and lacks a portion of them. This sample has about 1,500,000 clones, with roughly 96% found just once. Sequenced input: naive CD4+ T cells sorted from blood. Subset meaning: CD45RA+ positively selected. This receptor was obtained from a man between 25 and 39 years old in good health. This sequence joins TRBV5-5 and TRBJ2-5; the D is unclear. CDR3 nucleotide sequence: TGTGCCAGCAGCTTGTATCAGCAAGAGACCCAGTACTTC. Its translation is CASSLYQQETQYF.